The 10 T cell receptor beta chains listed next were all sequenced from one sample in a study of T-cell reconstitution after alpha-beta-depleted transplantation in children. Unique molecular identifiers were used in preparing the TCRbeta library. TCRdb analysed the PCR reads with MiXCR anew, one entry per CDR3 protein. This sample has about 640,000 distinct CDR3 sequences, with 16% found just once. The source material was PBMCs from the stem cell graft donor, sampled from the stem cell graft. The receptors stem from a human donor who donated a stem cell graft to a child with acute myeloid leukemia.

In its sample, this clonotype was seen a few times. This chain uses TRBV27 with TRBJ2-1; possible D gene TRBD2, 5 bases. This CDR3 has 16 residues. Germline V gene sequence: CDR1 MNHEY, CDR2 SMNVEV (reference sequence). V shed 3 bases and J shed 0 bases, with 12 bases lying between them. The CDR3 coding sequence is TGTGCCAGCAGTTTTAACGGGGTTACCTCCTACAATGAGCAGTTCTTC. Amino acid sequence: CASSFNGVTSYNEQFF.

This clonotype was observed a handful of times. The V gene is TRBV7-2, the J gene TRBJ2-3, with TRBD2 matching over 9 bases. The length of the CDR3 is 15 residues. V lost 6 bases to trimming and J lost 0 bases; unmatched junction nucleotides: 4. Germline loops: CDR1 SGHTA, CDR2 FQGNSA. CDR3 amino acids: CASRLAGMSTDTQYF. The CDR3 bases are TGTGCCAGCAGGCTAGCGGGGATGAGCACAGATACGCAGTATTTT.

A few counts support this clonotype. The chain combines TRBV20-1 with TRBJ2-3; possibly TRBD2 for D (6 bases). The CDR3 extends over 13 amino acids. Germline CDR1 reads DFQATT; CDR2 reads SNEGSKA (reference sequence). V was pared by 4 bases and J by 6 bases, with 14 bases between. CDR3 bases: TGCAGTGCTACTAATGGGGGGTTGGATACGCAGTATTTT. It codes for CSATNGGLDTQYF.

A few counts support this clonotype. In nucleotides, the CDR3 is TGTGCCATCAGTGAGTCGAATGGGGGCGACGAAATTGGCTACACCTTC. Protein: CAISESNGGDEIGYTF. The chain uses TRBV10-3 and TRBJ1-2, with D perhaps matching TRBD1 (6 bases). CDR3 length: 16 amino acids. Trimming cost V 0 bases and J 7 bases, with 18 bases left between them. Germline assignment: CDR1 ENHRY and CDR2 SYGVKD.

This clonotype was picked up a small number of times. The chain links TRBV11-2 to TRBJ2-2; TRBD1 might be the D (6 bases). This CDR3 region has 17 residues. The germline V and J ends were trimmed by 0 bases and 6 bases, with 17 bases remaining between them. Per the germline V gene, CDR1 is SGHAT and CDR2 is FQNNGV. CDR3 protein: CASSLEGRGRGAGELFF. The CDR3, as DNA: TGTGCCAGCAGCTTAGAGGGCCGTGGCAGGGGCGCCGGGGAGCTGTTTTTT.

There are a few counts of this clonotype. The chain is built from TRBV20-1 and TRBJ2-3; D possibly corresponds to TRBD2 (6 bases). The CDR3 loop spans 16 amino acids. V lost 4 bases and J lost 3, with 20 bases in between. Germline values: CDR1 DFQATT, CDR2 SNEGSKA (reference sequence). Written as DNA, the CDR3 is TGCAGTGCTAAACACACCACGGGGGTGGCAACAGATACGCAGTATTTT. It specifies CSAKHTTGVATDTQYF.

CDR3 loop: CASRADRVDTEAFF. In DNA form, the CDR3 reads TGCGCCAGCAGGGCGGACAGGGTGGACACTGAAGCTTTCTTT. The chain carries TRBV10-2 and TRBJ1-1; 8 bases are a match to TRBD1. The CDR3 is 14 residues long. Germline assignment: CDR1 WSHSY and CDR2 SAAADI. V lost 6 bases, J lost 3 bases, and 6 bases stayed unmatched.

V usage is TRBV29-1 and J usage is TRBJ1-1; 8 bases map to TRBD1. Germline CDR1 and CDR2: SQVTM and ANQGSEA. With 6 bases clipped from V and 7 bases from J, the junction kept 7 bases outside the gene matches. The CDR3 totals 12 residues. Here the CDR3 DNA reads TGCAGCGTCACAGGGGGGGGGGTTGAAGCTTTCTTT. Its protein product is CSVTGGGVEAFF.

In its sample, this clonotype was seen a few times. The V call is TRBV10-3, the J call TRBJ2-1; no firm D call. V dropped 10 bases and J dropped 7 bases, with 8 bases sitting between them. CDR3 length equals 10 residues. The V gene's germline CDR1 is ENHRY and CDR2 SYGVKD. The CDR3 sequence is CATSSNEQFF. Written as DNA, the CDR3 is TGTGCCACCAGCTCGAATGAGCAGTTCTTC.

This clonotype has at least ten counts. The V call is TRBV7-2, the J call TRBJ2-7; D not certain. CDR1 SGHTA and CDR2 FQGNSA come from the germline V gene. There are 13 residues in the CDR3. V was cut by 5 bases and J by 1 base, with 9 bases left in between. CDR3 DNA sequence: TGTGCCAGCAGCGAGGCCATGTCCTACGAGCAGTACTTC. Its translation is CASSEAMSYEQYF.